This T cell receptor (beta chain) derives from a study of OX40 agonist ivuxolimab in advanced cancers. Study at large: Patients were infused with ivuxolimab every 2 weeks at 0.01 to 10 mg/kg.

Between the trimmed V and J ends, which lost 6 bases and 5 bases, there was a span of 17 bases. Per the germline V gene, CDR1 is MNHEY and CDR2 is SMNVEV (reference sequence). There are 15 residues in the CDR3. This table comes from immunoSEQ multiplex PCR, and its TCRdb copy is limited to in-frame clones, with some not included. This table holds 40,000 to 50,000 clones, 70% to 90% found once. Sampled blood was obtained at baseline, cycle 4 day 1, and cycle 7 day 1. Sample: CD4+ or CD8+ T cells sorted from blood, taken in a trial of the OX40 agonist ivuxolimab. This sequence originates from an adult with an advanced solid tumor such as melanoma, head and neck, liver or kidney cancer. V usage is TRBV27 and J usage is TRBJ1-5; D is undetermined. The CDR3 here is CASSQDGRADQPQHF. The DNA for the CDR3 is TGTGCCAGCAGCCAAGATGGCCGCGCGGATCAGCCCCAGCATTTT.